This T cell receptor beta chain was obtained from a study of blood T cell repertoires in COVID-19. About the research overall: Spain, Italy and the United States supplied samples that represented acute and convalescent COVID-19. The cDNA or gDNA used as material had been derived from T cells, B-cell-depleted T cells, or PBMCs.

Trimming cost V 4 bases and J 2 bases, with 18 bases left between them. CDR3 length equals 16 residues. Germline CDR1 SGHNT, CDR2 YYREEE (reference sequence). In the original workflow: By means of reference gene primer amplification, nucleated cell counts were estimated. TCRdb's table, derived via immunoSEQ multiplex PCR, lists solely in-frame clones and lacks some. V and J calls and clone size are as listed in that table; D and trimming were resolved from the DNA. The sample shows 300,000 or so clones, more than 75% of them seen only once. The specimen sequenced was peripheral blood. The receptor's source is a woman aged 40 to 50 who had recovered from COVID-19. The rearrangement uses TRBV5-4 and TRBJ1-2; TRBD1 is a possible D gene (5 bases). Written as DNA, the CDR3 is TGTGCCAGCAGCCCTGGAGGGGAGTCGGGGAACTATGGCTACACCTTC. Its translation: CASSPGGESGNYGYTF.